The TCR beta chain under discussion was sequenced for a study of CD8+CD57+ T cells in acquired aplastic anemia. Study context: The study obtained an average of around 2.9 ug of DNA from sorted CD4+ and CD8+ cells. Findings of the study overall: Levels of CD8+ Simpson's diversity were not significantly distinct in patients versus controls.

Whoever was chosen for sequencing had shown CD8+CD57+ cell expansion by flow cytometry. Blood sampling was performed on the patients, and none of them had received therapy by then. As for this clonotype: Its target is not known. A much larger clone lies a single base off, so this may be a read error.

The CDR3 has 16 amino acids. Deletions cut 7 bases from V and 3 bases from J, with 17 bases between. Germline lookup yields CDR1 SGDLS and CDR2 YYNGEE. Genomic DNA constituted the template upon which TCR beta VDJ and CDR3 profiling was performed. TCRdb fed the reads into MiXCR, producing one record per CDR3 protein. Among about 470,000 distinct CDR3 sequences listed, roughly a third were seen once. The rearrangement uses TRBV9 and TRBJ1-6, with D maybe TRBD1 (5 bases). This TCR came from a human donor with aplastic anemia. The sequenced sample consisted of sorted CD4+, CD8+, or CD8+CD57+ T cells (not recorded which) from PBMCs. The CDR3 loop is CASGGGGGNYNSPLHF. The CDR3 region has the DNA TGTGCCAGCGGCGGGGGTGGGGGGAACTATAATTCACCCCTCCACTTT.